Following are 15 T cell receptor beta chains from one sample sequenced in a study of PD-L1 blockade in urothelial cancer. Time point denoted: pretreatment peripheral blood. Generated by immunoSEQ multiplex PCR, the TCRdb table keeps only in-frame clones and is missing some. The sample includes about 53,000 clones, roughly 85% of them seen just once. Sequencing was performed on PBMCs, taken around atezolizumab (anti-PD-L1) treatment. The receptors stem from a woman aged 60-75 years with urothelial cancer.

This chain links TRBV7-9 with TRBJ1-1; D is possibly TRBD1 (6 bases). Germline CDR1 SEHNR, CDR2 FQNEAQ (reference sequence). This CDR3 spans 15 amino acids. V shed 3 bases and J shed 1 base, with 12 bases lying between them. In DNA form, the CDR3 reads TGTGCCAGCAGCTTGTCCTTACAGGGGAACACTGAAGCTTTCTTT. Protein sequence: CASSLSLQGNTEAFF.

The chain has TRBV2 and TRBJ1-2; 7 bases fit TRBD1. The CDR3 has 12 residues. Trimming removed 9 bases from V and 3 bases from J; junction bases left unmatched: 4. CDR1 SNHLY and CDR2 FYNNEI come from the germline V gene. CDR3 in amino acids: CARPQGDYGYTF. DNA for the CDR3: TGTGCCAGACCCCAGGGGGACTATGGCTACACCTTC.

The gene calls are TRBV4-1 and TRBJ1-3; 7 bases are shared with TRBD1. The CDR3 totals 15 residues. From germline, CDR1 is MGHRA and CDR2 YSYEKL. After removal of 3 bases from V and 4 bases from J, the junction contained 6 bases not matched to a gene. The CDR3 nucleotides read TGCGCCAGCAGCCAGAGACAGGGCCTCGGAAACACCATATATTTT. It specifies CASSQRQGLGNTIYF.

This clone was seen just once. This chain joins TRBV7-6 and TRBJ2-7, with 8 bases aligning to TRBD2. Germline CDR1 reads SGHVS; CDR2 reads FNYEAQ. V dropped 3 bases and J dropped 6; count of bases not matched to a gene: 7. The CDR3 loop spans 14 amino acids. CDR3 DNA sequence: TGTGCCAGCAGCTTGAGCGGGAGTAACTCCGAGCAGTACTTC. This sequence encodes CASSLSGSNSEQYF.

This clone occurred once. The chain has TRBV19 and TRBJ1-5; possible D gene TRBD1, 5 bases. V gave up 2 bases and J gave up 9 bases, with 17 bases separating them. CDR3 size: 15 residues. Germline V gene data show CDR1 as LNHDA and CDR2 as SQIVND (reference sequence). CDR3 bases: TGTGCCAGTAGTATACGAAGGGGAACTATTGGGCCCCAGCATTTT. It is translated as CASSIRRGTIGPQHF.

The rearrangement links TRBV7-9 to TRBJ2-7, with D possibly being TRBD1 (6 bases). There are 17 residues in the CDR3. In germline, CDR1 is SEHNR, CDR2 FQNEAQ (reference sequence). The V gene lost 1 base and the J gene lost 3 bases, with 19 bases spanning the gap. The DNA for the CDR3 is TGTGCCAGCAGCTTAGGGGAGTACCGGGACACGAGCTACGAGCAGTACTTC. The encoded protein is CASSLGEYRDTSYEQYF.

V usage is TRBV7-2 and J usage is TRBJ2-2; 9 bases map to TRBD2. The germline CDR1 and CDR2 sequences are SGHTA and FQGNSA. The CDR3 has 16 residues. V gave up 7 bases and J gave up 5 bases; unmatched junction bases: 11. CDR3 sequence reads: CASTLSGGRLTGELFF. The DNA for the CDR3 is TGTGCCAGCACCCTTAGCGGGGGAAGGTTGACCGGGGAGCTGTTTTTT.

The chain carries TRBV4-2 and TRBJ1-4; D unresolved. The CDR3 spans 16 residues. Trimming stripped 0 bases from V and 6 bases from J, with 14 bases between. Per the germline V gene, CDR1 is LGHNA and CDR2 is YNFKEQ. This CDR3 reads CASSQERGAAHEKLFF. CDR3 nucleotide sequence: TGTGCCAGCAGCCAAGAACGGGGTGCGGCCCATGAAAAACTGTTTTTT.

The J gene is TRBJ2-1, the V gene TRBV4-3; D might be TRBD2 (5 bases). The CDR3 has 13 residues. CDR1 and CDR2 (germline): LGHNA, YSLEER. V was trimmed by 0 bases and J by 10 bases, leaving 10 bases between them. The chain's CDR3 is CASSQEGWEEQFF. The CDR3 DNA reads as TGCGCCAGCAGCCAAGAAGGCTGGGAGGAGCAGTTCTTC.

This chain joins TRBV4-1 and TRBJ2-1; D might be TRBD2 (6 bases). The CDR3 spans 19 residues. The germline CDR1 and CDR2 sequences are MGHRA and YSYEKL. V lost 0 bases and J 4 bases, leaving 22 bases between the germline ends. This CDR3 is CASSQEDPLRPGVYNEQFF. The DNA of the CDR3 is TGCGCCAGCAGCCAAGAAGACCCCCTACGTCCGGGGGTTTACAATGAGCAGTTCTTC.

The V call is TRBV5-5, the J call TRBJ2-3; tentative D call: TRBD2 (6 bases). CDR1 is SGHKS, CDR2 YYEKEE, per germline (reference sequence). Trimming left V 4 bases short and J 0 bases short, with 15 bases between. This CDR3 has 16 amino acids. Written as DNA, the CDR3 is TGTGCCAGCAGCCCTCTGCGGACTACGAGCACAGATACGCAGTATTTT. It codes for CASSPLRTTSTDTQYF. Full variable domain (outside the CDR3, taken from reference TRBV5-5 and TRBJ2-3): DAGVTQSPTHLIKTRGQQVTLRCSPISGHKSVSWYQQVLGQGPQFIFQYYEKEERGRGNFPDRFSARQFPNYSSELNVNALLLGDSALYLCASSPLRTTSTDTQYFGPGTRLTVL.

This chain joins TRBV29-1 and TRBJ2-1, with D perhaps TRBD2 (5 bases). Germline V gene lookup returns CDR1 SQVTM and CDR2 ANQGSEA. The CDR3 runs to 16 residues. V lost 2 bases to trimming and J lost 4 bases, with 18 bases between them. The CDR3 nucleotides read TGCAGCGTTGAAAAGTATTCGGCGGGTGGGTACAATGAGCAGTTCTTC. Its translation is CSVEKYSAGGYNEQFF.

The genes are TRBV9 and TRBJ1-3; tentative D call: TRBD1 (6 bases). This CDR3 has 13 residues. Germline-derived CDR1 and CDR2 are SGDLS and YYNGEE. V dropped 3 bases and J dropped 4 bases, with 8 bases sitting between them. The CDR3 loop is CASSDGQGNTIYF. In nucleotides, the CDR3 is TGTGCCAGCAGCGACGGACAGGGAAACACCATATATTTT. The variable domain in full, completed from reference TRBV9 and TRBJ1-3, reads DSGVTQTPKHLITATGQRVTLRCSPRSGDLSVYWYQQSLDQGLQFLIQYYNGEERAKGNILERFSAQQFPDLHSELNLSSLELGDSALYFCASSDGQGNTIYFGEGSWLTVV.

The chain has TRBV2 and TRBJ1-5; 8 bases are shared with TRBD1. Germline assignment: CDR1 SNHLY and CDR2 FYNNEI. With 7 bases clipped from V and 4 bases from J, the junction kept 6 bases outside the gene matches. The CDR3 runs 14 residues. CDR3 sequence: CASTARDRNQPQHF. CDR3 bases: TGTGCCAGCACCGCAAGGGACAGGAATCAGCCCCAGCATTTT.

This clone has a handful of counts. This chain connects TRBV14 to TRBJ2-2; 8 bases are shared with TRBD1. The trim removed 4 bases at V and 3 bases at J, leaving 7 bases unmatched. The CDR3 is 16 residues long. Germline CDR1 SGHDN, CDR2 FVKESK. Written as DNA, the CDR3 is TGTGCCAGCAGCCTGCTTGGGGACAGGTACACCGGGGAGCTGTTTTTT. This sequence encodes CASSLLGDRYTGELFF.